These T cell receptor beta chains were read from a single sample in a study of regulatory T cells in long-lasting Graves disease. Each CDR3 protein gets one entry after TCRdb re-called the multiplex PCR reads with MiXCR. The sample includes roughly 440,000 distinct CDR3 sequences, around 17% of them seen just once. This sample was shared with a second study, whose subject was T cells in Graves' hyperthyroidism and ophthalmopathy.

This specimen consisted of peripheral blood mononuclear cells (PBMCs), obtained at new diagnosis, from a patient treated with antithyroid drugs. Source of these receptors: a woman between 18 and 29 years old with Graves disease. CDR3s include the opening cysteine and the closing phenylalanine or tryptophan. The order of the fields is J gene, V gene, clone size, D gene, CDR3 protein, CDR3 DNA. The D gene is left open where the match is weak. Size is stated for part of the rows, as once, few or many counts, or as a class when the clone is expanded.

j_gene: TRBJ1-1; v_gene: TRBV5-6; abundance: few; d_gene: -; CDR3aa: CASSLQRNTEAFF; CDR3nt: TGTGCCAGCAGCTTACAAAGGAACACTGAAGCTTTCTTT
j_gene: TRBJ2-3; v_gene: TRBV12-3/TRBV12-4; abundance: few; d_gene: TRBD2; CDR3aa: CASSLMVDSGVTSGQETDTQYF; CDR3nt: TGTGCCAGCAGTTTGATGGTCGACAGTGGAGTTACTAGCGGTCAGGAAACAGATACGCAGTATTTT
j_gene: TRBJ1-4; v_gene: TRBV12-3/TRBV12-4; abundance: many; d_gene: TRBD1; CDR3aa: CASTIWGGRDSNEKLFF; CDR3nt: TGTGCCAGCACCATTTGGGGTGGGCGGGACAGCAATGAAAAACTGTTTTTT
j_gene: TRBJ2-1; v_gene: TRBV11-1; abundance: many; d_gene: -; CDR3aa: CASSPERTDNEQFF; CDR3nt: TGTGCCAGCAGTCCCGAACGGACGGACAATGAGCAGTTCTTC
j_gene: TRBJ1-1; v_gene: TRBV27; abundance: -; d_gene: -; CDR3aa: CASSLTGVDAFF; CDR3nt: TGTGCCAGCAGTTTAACGGGGGTAGACGCTTTCTTT
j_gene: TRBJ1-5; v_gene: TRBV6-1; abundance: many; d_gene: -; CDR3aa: CASRVSLGQPQHF; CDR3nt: TGTGCCAGCAGAGTCAGCCTCGGTCAGCCCCAGCATTTT
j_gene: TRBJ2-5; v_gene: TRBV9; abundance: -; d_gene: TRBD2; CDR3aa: CASSGGLAGVGETQYF; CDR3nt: TGTGCCAGCAGCGGAGGACTAGCGGGAGTTGGAGAGACCCAGTACTTC
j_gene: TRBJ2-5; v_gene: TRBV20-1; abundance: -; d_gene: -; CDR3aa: CSARDGGAAETQYF; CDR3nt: TGCAGTGCTAGAGATGGGGGGGCGGCAGAGACCCAGTACTTC
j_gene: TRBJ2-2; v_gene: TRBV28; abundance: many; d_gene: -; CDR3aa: CASSFPGELFF; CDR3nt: TGTGCCAGCAGTTTCCCCGGGGAGCTGTTTTTT
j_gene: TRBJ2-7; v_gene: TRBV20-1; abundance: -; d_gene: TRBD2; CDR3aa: CSAIAGGLYEQYF; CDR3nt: TGCAGTGCTATAGCGGGAGGTTTGTACGAGCAGTACTTC
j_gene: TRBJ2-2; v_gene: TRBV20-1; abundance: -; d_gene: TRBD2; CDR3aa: CSARGGVGGELFF; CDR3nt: TGCAGTGCTAGGGGGGGGGTCGGCGGGGAGCTGTTTTTT
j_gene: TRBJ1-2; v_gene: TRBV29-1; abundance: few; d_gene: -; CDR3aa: CSVDRGKGGNYGYTF; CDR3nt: TGCAGCGTTGATAGAGGGAAGGGCGGTAACTATGGCTACACCTTC
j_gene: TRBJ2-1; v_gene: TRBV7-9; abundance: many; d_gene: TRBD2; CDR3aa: CASSLLAGDSYNEQFF; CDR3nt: TGTGCCAGCAGCTTACTAGCGGGAGACTCCTACAATGAGCAGTTCTTC
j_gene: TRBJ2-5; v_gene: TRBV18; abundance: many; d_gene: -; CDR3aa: CASSPGEAQYF; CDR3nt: TGTGCCAGCTCACCAGGGGAGGCCCAGTACTTC
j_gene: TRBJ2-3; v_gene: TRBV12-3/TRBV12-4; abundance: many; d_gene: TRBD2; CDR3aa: CASSLTSGQDTQYF; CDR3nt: TGTGCCAGCAGTTTAACTAGCGGGCAAGATACGCAGTATTTT
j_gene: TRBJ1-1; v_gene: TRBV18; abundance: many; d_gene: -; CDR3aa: CATNRQRGMNTEAFF; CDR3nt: TGTGCCACCAATCGACAGCGCGGGATGAACACTGAAGCTTTCTTT
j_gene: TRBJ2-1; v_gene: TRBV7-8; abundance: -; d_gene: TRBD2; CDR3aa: CASRLAGVAYNEQFF; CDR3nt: TGTGCCAGTAGGCTAGCGGGAGTCGCCTACAATGAGCAGTTCTTC
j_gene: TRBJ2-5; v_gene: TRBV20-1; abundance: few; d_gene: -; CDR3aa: CSARDLGGETQYF; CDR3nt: TGCAGTGCTAGAGATTTGGGGGGCGAGACCCAGTACTTC
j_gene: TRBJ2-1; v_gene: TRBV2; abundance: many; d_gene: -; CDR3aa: CASSEGDIPIFEQFF; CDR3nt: TGTGCCAGCAGTGAAGGGGACATCCCTATATTTGAGCAGTTCTTC
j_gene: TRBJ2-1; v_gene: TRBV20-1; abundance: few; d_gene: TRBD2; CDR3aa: CSARTSGRTLIVEQFF; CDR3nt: TGCAGTGCTCGGACTAGCGGGAGAACTCTAATCGTTGAGCAGTTCTTC